The 29 T cell receptor beta chains below all came from one sample that was sequenced in a study of T-cell reconstitution after alpha-beta-depleted transplantation in children. TCRbeta library preparation incorporated unique molecular identifiers. TCRdb reprocessed the PCR reads via MiXCR and lists one record per CDR3 protein. The sample lists about 110,000 distinct CDR3 sequences, approximately 6.4% seen once, with approximately 25% in the top ten. The sample consisted of PBMCs, mostly from graft donor cells, taken 360 days after TCRalphabeta/CD19-depleted stem cell transplant. The receptors originated from a male patient aged 2 to 9 who had a stem cell transplant for acute lymphoblastic leukemia, so the T cells may come from the graft donor.

The chain is built from TRBV7-7 and TRBJ2-3; 7 positions agree with TRBD1. After removal of 5 bases from V and 3 bases from J, the junction contained 5 bases not matched to a gene. The germline CDR1 and CDR2 sequences are SSHAT and FNYEAQ (reference sequence). The CDR3 consists of 14 residues. Here the CDR3 DNA reads TGTGCCAGCAGCCTCGACAGGGTGACAGATACGCAGTATTTT. Its translation is CASSLDRVTDTQYF.

This clonotype has ten or more counts. The chain combines TRBV9 with TRBJ2-1; 14 bases are shared with TRBD2. The V gene end was trimmed by 3 bases and the J gene end by 7 bases; junction bases not matched to a gene: 9. The CDR3 loop spans 17 amino acids. Per germline, CDR1 SGDLS and CDR2 YYNGEE. CDR3 loop: CASSAGLAGENRNEQFF. As DNA, the CDR3 is TGTGCCAGCAGCGCGGGACTAGCGGGAGAGAATAGGAATGAGCAGTTCTTC.

About this clonotype: Since no conserved phenylalanine or tryptophan closes the CDR3, a read error is the likely cause. The chain carries TRBV5-5 and TRBJ2-7, with D possibly being TRBD1 (6 bases). Germline V gene lookup returns CDR1 SGHKS and CDR2 YYEKEE (reference sequence). V lost 1 base and J 2 bases, leaving 10 bases between the germline ends. CDR3 size: 14 residues. In DNA form, the CDR3 reads TGTGCCAGCAGCTTGAAACAGGGAACCTACGAGCAGTACTCC. Protein product: CASSLKQGTYEQYS.

In this sample, this clonotype turned up a few times. The rearrangement uses TRBV6-1 and TRBJ1-1, with a tentative D call TRBD1 (5 bases). The CDR3 length is 15 residues. CDR1 is MNHNS and CDR2 is SASEGT in the germline V gene. With 5 bases removed from V and 1 base from J, the gap between germline ends came to 14 bases. CDR3 bases: TGTGCCAGCAGTAAATCAGGGTTAAGGAACACTGAAGCTTTCTTT. It yields the protein CASSKSGLRNTEAFF.

The sample holds a few counts of this clonotype. The chain is built from TRBV2 and TRBJ1-2; 7 bases map to TRBD1. Germline V gives CDR1 SNHLY, CDR2 FYNNEI. The junction had 11 bases not matched to a gene; V was cut back by 6 bases and J by 4 bases. The CDR3 is 15 amino acids. The DNA for the CDR3 is TGTGCCAGCAGCGACATCGGACAGGTCACCTATGGCTACACCTTC. It translates to CASSDIGQVTYGYTF.

This clonotype was recorded many times. This chain joins TRBV15 and TRBJ2-3, with 7 bases lining up with TRBD1. V was pared by 5 bases and J by 0 bases, with 5 bases of the junction left unmatched. This CDR3 contains 15 residues. CDR1 LNHNV and CDR2 YYDKDF come from the germline V gene (reference sequence). The CDR3 DNA follows: TGTGCCACCAGCCTTACAGGGGCTAGCACAGATACGCAGTATTTT. This translates into CATSLTGASTDTQYF.

This clonotype has only a few counts. This sequence joins TRBV7-2 and TRBJ1-2; possible D gene TRBD1, 6 bases. The V and J ends lost 3 bases and 1 base respectively, with 18 bases between them. Germline V gene lookup returns CDR1 SGHTA and CDR2 FQGNSA. CDR3 size: 17 residues. CDR3 sequence: CASSFAVRDNLNYGYTF. CDR3 nucleotides: TGTGCCAGCAGCTTTGCGGTGCGGGACAACCTTAACTATGGCTACACCTTC.

The genes are TRBV28 and TRBJ2-3; TRBD2 aligns across 14 bases. The CDR3 covers 20 residues. V lost 5 bases, J lost 6 bases, and 19 bases stayed unmatched. Germline V gene sequence: CDR1 MDHEN, CDR2 SYDVKM. The CDR3 sequence: CASSLYHYLGLAGVGDTQYF. The CDR3 region has the DNA TGTGCCAGCAGTCTCTACCACTACCTGGGACTAGCGGGAGTTGGGGATACGCAGTATTTT.

Comments on this clonotype: Given a much more abundant clone one base away, this may be a read error. This rearrangement joins TRBV11-2 to TRBJ2-7; perhaps TRBD1 as D (6 bases). V dropped 0 bases and J dropped 6 bases, with 15 bases sitting between them. The CDR3 covers 15 residues. CDR1 and CDR2 (germline): SGHAT, FQNNGV. CDR3 in DNA: TGTGCCAGCAGCTTAGATCTGGGACACCAGCGCGAGCAGTACTTC. Protein: CASSLDLGHQREQYF. Filled out from reference TRBV11-2 and TRBJ2-7, the complete variable domain reads EAGVAQSPRYKIIEKRQSVAFWCNPISGHATLYWYQQILGQGPKLLIQFQNNGVVDDSQLPKDRFSAERLKGVDSTLKIQPAKLEDSAVYLCASSLDLGHQREQYFGPGTRLTVT.

J is TRBJ2-7 and V is TRBV7-2, with 10 bases identical to TRBD2. With V trimmed by 6 bases and J by 1 base, 3 bases remained unmatched. The CDR3 sequence is 14 residues long. The germline gives CDR1 SGHTA, CDR2 FQGNSA. CDR3: CASSASGSSYEQYF. DNA of the CDR3: TGTGCCAGCAGTGCTAGCGGGAGTTCCTACGAGCAGTACTTC.

This clonotype was counted ten times or more. V usage is TRBV29-1 and J usage is TRBJ2-2; D possibly corresponds to TRBD1 (6 bases). V dropped 0 bases and J dropped 5 bases, with 10 bases sitting between them. The germline V gene encodes CDR1 SQVTM and CDR2 ANQGSEA. The CDR3 contains 14 residues. The DNA of the CDR3 is TGCAGCGTTGAAGACGGGACAAATACCGGGGAGCTGTTTTTT. This translates into CSVEDGTNTGELFF.

This clonotype was seen ten or more times. This sequence joins TRBV9 and TRBJ1-1, with TRBD1 identical over 7 bases. Germline CDR1 SGDLS, CDR2 YYNGEE. The CDR3 covers 15 residues. Unmatched junction bases numbered 3, after V lost 0 bases and J lost 1 base. The CDR3 nucleotides read TGTGCCAGCAGCGTAGAGGACAGGTCGAACACTGAAGCTTTCTTT. It is translated as CASSVEDRSNTEAFF. The full variable domain, rest sourced from reference TRBV9 and TRBJ1-1, is DSGVTQTPKHLITATGQRVTLRCSPRSGDLSVYWYQQSLDQGLQFLIQYYNGEERAKGNILERFSAQQFPDLHSELNLSSLELGDSALYFCASSVEDRSNTEAFFGQGTRLTVV.

This clonotype was observed many times. The chain recombines TRBV5-5 with TRBJ2-6; TRBD1 matches 8 bases. From germline, CDR1 is SGHKS and CDR2 YYEKEE (reference sequence). With V trimmed by 4 bases and J by 4 bases, 7 bases remained unmatched. The CDR3 consists of 16 residues. The CDR3 region is CASSVQGGRGANVLTF. CDR3 nucleotide sequence: TGTGCCAGCAGCGTACAGGGGGGCCGAGGGGCCAACGTCCTGACTTTC.

This clonotype was picked up a small number of times. The chain recombines TRBV6-8 with TRBJ2-7; D gene uncertain. The CDR3 sequence is 13 residues long. Germline CDR1 MNHGY, CDR2 SAAAGT. Trimming removed 10 bases from V and 4 bases from J, with 17 bases in between. The CDR3 DNA is TGTGCCACCGTTGTAGGCTTTTTTTACGAGCAGTACTTC. This translates into CATVVGFFYEQYF.

In regard to this clonotype: Given a much more abundant clone one base away, this may be a read error. The chain is built from TRBV7-2 and TRBJ2-1; 7 bases are a match to TRBD2. Per germline, CDR1 SGHTA and CDR2 FQGNSA. V dropped 1 base and J dropped 9; count of bases not matched to a gene: 9. The CDR3 is 15 amino acids. CDR3 loop: CASSLDMGGPGEQFF. As DNA, the CDR3 is TGTGCCAGCAGCTTAGACATGGGAGGGCCGGGTGAGCAGTTCTTC.

A few counts support this clonotype. The DNA of the CDR3 is TGTGCCAGCAGCTTCGCGGGTGCCAGCTACGAGCAGTACTTC. It encodes CASSFAGASYEQYF. The chain employs TRBV13 and TRBJ2-7, with D possibly matching TRBD2 (5 bases). Germline CDR1 is PRHDT and CDR2 is FYEKMQ (reference sequence). CDR3 length equals 14 residues. V was shortened by 3 bases and J by 3 bases, with 12 bases between the two germline ends. Using reference TRBV13 and TRBJ2-7 for the parts outside the CDR3, the full variable domain is AAGVIQSPRHLIKEKRETATLKCYPIPRHDTVYWYQQGPGQDPQFLISFYEKMQSDKGSIPDRFSAQQFSDYHSELNMSSLELGDSALYFCASSFAGASYEQYFGPGTRLTVT.

This clonotype was observed many times. V gene TRBV29-1 combines with J gene TRBJ1-1; unclear D gene. The CDR3 is 11 residues long. V lost 1 base, J lost 2 bases, and 2 bases lay in between. Germline V gene sequence: CDR1 SQVTM, CDR2 ANQGSEA. The CDR3 loop reads CSVEGNTEAFF. The CDR3 coding sequence is TGCAGCGTTGAAGGCAACACTGAAGCTTTCTTT.

This clonotype was counted only a few times. The V call is TRBV24-1, the J call TRBJ2-5; a possible D gene is TRBD1 (7 bases). V lost 5 bases to trimming and J lost 1 base, with 10 bases between them. Per germline, CDR1 KGHDR and CDR2 SFDVKD. The CDR3 spans 14 residues. CDR3 sequence: CATSGGDSQETQYF. DNA of the CDR3: TGTGCCACCAGTGGCGGGGACAGCCAAGAGACCCAGTACTTC.

This clonotype was detected many times. This chain connects TRBV25-1 to TRBJ2-2, with TRBD2 matching 10 bases. CDR3 length: 15 amino acids. The V and J ends lost 7 bases and 4 bases, in that order; junction bases with no gene match: 6. CDR1 and CDR2 from the germline V gene are MGHDK and SYGVNS. Written as DNA, the CDR3 is TGTGCCAGCATAAGCCTAGCGGGGGCCACCGGGGAGCTGTTTTTT. Its translation: CASISLAGATGELFF.

Ten or more counts support this clonotype. This chain uses TRBV11-1 with TRBJ2-2; D not resolved. CDR1 SGHAT and CDR2 FQDESV come from the germline V gene (reference sequence). V lost 8 bases to trimming and J lost 5 bases, with 9 bases between them. The CDR3 spans 12 residues. The CDR3 DNA is TGTGCCAGCGAAGGGTGGACCGGGGAGCTGTTTTTT. Residues: CASEGWTGELFF.

The J gene is TRBJ1-2, the V gene TRBV6-5, with D maybe TRBD1 (5 bases). The germline gives CDR1 MNHEY, CDR2 SVGAGI. The V end lost 0 bases, the J end lost 4 bases, and 9 bases lay between the germline ends. The CDR3 totals 14 residues. The CDR3 reads CASSYSRGSYGYTF. CDR3 nucleotides: TGTGCCAGCAGTTACTCTAGGGGTAGCTATGGCTACACCTTC.

A few counts support this clonotype. An end of the junction does not agree with germline; a read error may underlie this. The rearrangement uses TRBV28 and TRBJ1-5, with D perhaps matching TRBD1 (6 bases). The CDR3 totals 11 residues. Germline V gene lookup returns CDR1 MDHEN and CDR2 SYDVKM. CDR3 coding DNA: TGTACCAGGGGTGGCAATCAGCCCCAGCATTTT. It is translated as CTRGGNQPQHF.

In its sample, this clonotype was seen a few times. The chain carries TRBV20-1 and TRBJ2-6; D is perhaps TRBD1 (5 bases). CDR1 is DFQATT, CDR2 SNEGSKA, per germline (reference sequence). CDR3 size: 14 residues. V was trimmed by 3 bases and J by 3 bases, leaving 9 bases between them. The CDR3 reads CSARIRDGANVLTF. CDR3 nucleotides: TGCAGTGCTAGGATCAGGGATGGGGCCAACGTCCTGACTTTC.

This clonotype was counted many times. Written as DNA, the CDR3 is TGTGCCAGCAGCCCCGGGACAGGGGAACCCTTCTACGAGCAGTACTTC. It encodes CASSPGTGEPFYEQYF. The V gene is TRBV5-5, the J gene TRBJ2-7; 10 bases align to TRBD1. The germline V gene encodes CDR1 SGHKS and CDR2 YYEKEE (reference sequence). V lost 4 bases, J lost 3 bases, and 10 bases stayed unmatched. This CDR3 comprises 16 residues.

This clonotype was detected a few times. J is TRBJ1-2 and V is TRBV7-9; TRBD1 matches 7 bases. The CDR3 is 13 amino acids. Losses at the gene ends were 4 bases for V and 8 bases for J; bases not matched to a gene: 7. Germline CDR1 and CDR2: SEHNR and FQNEAQ (reference sequence). The CDR3: CASSSWDSKGYTF. For the CDR3, the DNA is TGTGCCAGCAGCTCCTGGGACAGCAAAGGCTACACCTTC.

J is TRBJ2-1 and V is TRBV28; 7 bases fit TRBD1. Per the germline V gene, CDR1 is MDHEN and CDR2 is SYDVKM. The CDR3 loop spans 13 amino acids. Trimming took 7 bases from V and 4 from J; bases not matched to a gene: 4. For the CDR3, the DNA is TGTGCCAGCACGGACAGGATTTACAATGAGCAGTTCTTC. This translates into CASTDRIYNEQFF.

This clonotype has a count of ten or more. This sequence joins TRBV14 and TRBJ2-1; maybe TRBD2 (6 bases). CDR3 length: 18 residues. The V and J ends lost 1 base and 3 bases respectively, with 19 bases between them. Germline V gene lookup returns CDR1 SGHDN and CDR2 FVKESK. CDR3 region: CASSQGEMGGEYYNEQFF. The CDR3 nucleotides read TGTGCCAGCAGCCAAGGGGAAATGGGGGGAGAGTACTACAATGAGCAGTTCTTC.

This clonotype was counted many times. The CDR3 region has the DNA TGCAGTGCCCCGGACAGGGGAAACTACGAGCAGTACTTC. Encoded protein: CSAPDRGNYEQYF. The J gene is TRBJ2-7, the V gene TRBV20-1, with 9 nucleotides matching TRBD1. V dropped 6 bases and J dropped 3; count of bases not matched to a gene: 6. Germline V gene sequence: CDR1 DFQATT, CDR2 SNEGSKA (reference sequence). This CDR3 has 13 residues.

This chain connects TRBV9 to TRBJ2-5; D uncertain. There are 16 residues in the CDR3. Trimming shortened V by 1 base and J by 1 base, and 14 bases separated the two germline ends. Germline V lookup: CDR1 SGDLS, CDR2 YYNGEE. CDR3 region: CASSVRMGGFQETQYF. CDR3 DNA sequence: TGTGCCAGCAGCGTAAGGATGGGTGGCTTCCAAGAGACCCAGTACTTC.